This T cell receptor beta chain was obtained from a study of blood T cell repertoires in COVID-19 (dated by TCRdb to 2018 to 2020). Context from the whole study: Samples from collaborators originated in the United States, Italy and Spain and spanned both the acute and convalescent phases of COVID-19. The prospective study material was composed of cDNA or gDNA derived from T cells, B-cell-depleted T cells, or PBMCs. Subjects who had been exposed to COVID-19, were actively infected with it, or had recovered from it provided the deeply sampled blood TCRbeta repertoires that made up the dataset. The repertoires were released in a freely available public database meant as a resource for research on the immune response to SARS-CoV-2. Samples came from the ongoing ImmuneRACE study (first 160 participants) plus 1,254 subjects from 6 global collaborators. The sample metadata nearly always contained a de-identified subject ID, COVID-19 status, age in years and sex. Where HLA class I and class II types were available, the types were taken from metadata supplied by the sample provider, not from assay-based typing. Paper-wide results and their limitations: The amount of clinical and demographic metadata varied by source and participant and was provided uncurated.

Concerning this clone itself: Its target antigen remains unknown. Base qualities are not at hand, and no much larger clone is one base apart.

Participants in the prospective study were aged roughly 18 to 100 years, lived in 20 to 25 United States geographic areas, and enrolled through a virtual design. To assign participants to cohorts, the prospective study relied on clinical history that participants themselves reported in a screening survey and a study questionnaire. Each participant in the prospective study had whole blood, serum and a nasopharyngeal or oropharyngeal swab collected by mobile phlebotomists. Prospective study participants could optionally give additional blood draws and questionnaires over a roughly 2-month period. Before DNA extraction, blood samples from the prospective study were shipped at room temperature or frozen. The immunoSEQ Assay, a bias-controlled multiplex PCR, was used to amplify TCRbeta CDR3 regions from genomic DNA. The authors' pipeline ran thus. Within the assay, amplification of reference gene primers was used to estimate how many nucleated cells each sample contained. To quantify the absolute abundance of each unique TCRbeta CDR3 rearrangement, sequence reads were collapsed and filtered. For each sample, productive Simpson clonality was calculated as the square root of Simpson's diversity index over productive rearrangements. Entries here come from immuneACCESS through TCRdb and include only in-frame sequences with V and J called. Some clones fail to appear in such tables; in the studies checked, an unresolved V gene covers under half of the shortfall, and the cause of the remainder is unknown. V, J and clone size are those of that table, while D and trimming were read from the DNA. In this sample the table shows some 210,000 clones, 81% of which occur a single time. The ten biggest clones cover about 9.8% of the sample.

V and J lose 3 bases and 4 bases, and a span of 10 bases separates them. The CDR3 covers 15 residues, taking in both the cysteine and the phenylalanine. The sequence is cut down to CDR3 DNA, 45 bases in frame from base 1. CDR1 SEHNR and CDR2 FQNEAQ were looked up in the germline V gene (reference sequence). The chain is assembled from TRBV7-9 and TRBJ1-6, with no confident D gene call. The specimen was PBMCs or T cells enriched from blood (not recorded which). The source of this sequence is a woman aged 50 to 60 with acute COVID-19. The DNA reads as follows: TGTGCCAGCAGCTTCGGACTACTATATAATTCACCCCTCCACTTT. The resulting protein is CASSFGLLYNSPLHF.